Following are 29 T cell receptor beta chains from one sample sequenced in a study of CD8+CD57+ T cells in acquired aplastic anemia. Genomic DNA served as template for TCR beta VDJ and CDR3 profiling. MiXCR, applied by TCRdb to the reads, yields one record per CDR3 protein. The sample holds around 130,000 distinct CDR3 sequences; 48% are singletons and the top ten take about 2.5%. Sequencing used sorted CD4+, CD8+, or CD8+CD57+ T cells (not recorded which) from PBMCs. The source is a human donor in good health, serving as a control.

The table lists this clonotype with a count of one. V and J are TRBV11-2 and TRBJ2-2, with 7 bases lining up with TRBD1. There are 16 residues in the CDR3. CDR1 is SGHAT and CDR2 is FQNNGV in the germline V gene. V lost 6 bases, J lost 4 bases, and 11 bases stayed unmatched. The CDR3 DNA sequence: TGTGCCAGCAGACATACAGGGGTGGGACCCACCGGGGAGCTGTTTTTT. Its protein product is CASRHTGVGPTGELFF.

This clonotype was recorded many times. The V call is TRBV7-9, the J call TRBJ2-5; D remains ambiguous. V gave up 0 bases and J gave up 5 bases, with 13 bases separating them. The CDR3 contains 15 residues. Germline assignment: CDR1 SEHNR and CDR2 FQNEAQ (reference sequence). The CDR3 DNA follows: TGTGCCAGCAGCTTAGCCATCAGGCCCTTGGAGACCCAGTACTTC. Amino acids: CASSLAIRPLETQYF.

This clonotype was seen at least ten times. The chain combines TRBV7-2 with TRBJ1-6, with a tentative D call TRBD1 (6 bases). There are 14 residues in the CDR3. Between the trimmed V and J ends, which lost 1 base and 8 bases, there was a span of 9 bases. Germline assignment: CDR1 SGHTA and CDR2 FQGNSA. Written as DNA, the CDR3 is TGTGCCAGCAGCTTAGAAAACAGGGATTCACCCCTCCACTTT. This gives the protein CASSLENRDSPLHF.

In nucleotides, the CDR3 is TGTGCCAGCAGTCAGGGTTTGTCACCCCTCCACTTT. This encodes CASSQGLSPLHF. The rearrangement links TRBV2 to TRBJ1-6; D perhaps matches TRBD1 (5 bases). The germline CDR1 and CDR2 sequences are SNHLY and FYNNEI. The CDR3 spans 12 residues. V shed 5 bases and J shed 10 bases, with 9 bases lying between them.

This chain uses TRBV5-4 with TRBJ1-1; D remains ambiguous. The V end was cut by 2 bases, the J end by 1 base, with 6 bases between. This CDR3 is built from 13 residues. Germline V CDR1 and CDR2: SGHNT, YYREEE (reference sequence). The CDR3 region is CASSFQQNTEAFF. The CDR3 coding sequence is TGTGCCAGCAGCTTTCAACAGAACACTGAAGCTTTCTTT.

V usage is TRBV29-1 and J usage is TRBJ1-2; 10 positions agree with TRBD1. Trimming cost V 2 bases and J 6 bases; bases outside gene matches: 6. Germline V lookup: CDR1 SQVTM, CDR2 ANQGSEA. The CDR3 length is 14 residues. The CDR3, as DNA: TGCAGCGTTGAAAGGGGGACAGGGGCGAATGGCTACACCTTC. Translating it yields CSVERGTGANGYTF. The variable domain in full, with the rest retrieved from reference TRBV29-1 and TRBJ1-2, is SAVISQKPSRDICQRGTSLTIQCQVDSQVTMMFWYRQQPGQSLTLIATANQGSEATYESGFVIDKFPISRPNLTFSTLTVSNMSPEDSSIYLCSVERGTGANGYTFGSGTRLTVV.

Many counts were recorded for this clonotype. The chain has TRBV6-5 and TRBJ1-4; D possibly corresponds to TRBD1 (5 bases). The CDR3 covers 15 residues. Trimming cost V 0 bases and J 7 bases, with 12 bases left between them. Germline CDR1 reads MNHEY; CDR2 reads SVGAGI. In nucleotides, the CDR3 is TGTGCCAGCAGTTACTCGAAACTAGGGGTTGAAAAACTGTTTTTT. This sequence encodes CASSYSKLGVEKLFF.

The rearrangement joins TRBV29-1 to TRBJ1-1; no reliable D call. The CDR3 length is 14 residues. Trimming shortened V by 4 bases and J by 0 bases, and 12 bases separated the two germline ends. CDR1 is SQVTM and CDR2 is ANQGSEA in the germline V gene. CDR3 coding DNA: TGCAGCGTTGGAAAAAGGTTGGTGAACACTGAAGCTTTCTTT. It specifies CSVGKRLVNTEAFF.

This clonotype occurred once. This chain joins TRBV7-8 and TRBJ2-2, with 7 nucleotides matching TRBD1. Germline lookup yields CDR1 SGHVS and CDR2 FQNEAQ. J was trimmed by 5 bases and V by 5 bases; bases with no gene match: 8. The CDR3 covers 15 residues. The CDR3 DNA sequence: TGTGCCAGCAGCACAGGGACAGAGTTAACCGGGGAGCTGTTTTTT. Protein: CASSTGTELTGELFF.

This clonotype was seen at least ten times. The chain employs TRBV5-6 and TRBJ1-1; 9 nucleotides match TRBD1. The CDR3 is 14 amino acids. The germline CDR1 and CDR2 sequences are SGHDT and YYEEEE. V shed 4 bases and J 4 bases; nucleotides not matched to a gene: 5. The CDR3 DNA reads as TGTGCCAGCAGCGTAAGGACAGGGGTCACTGAAGCTTTCTTT. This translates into CASSVRTGVTEAFF.

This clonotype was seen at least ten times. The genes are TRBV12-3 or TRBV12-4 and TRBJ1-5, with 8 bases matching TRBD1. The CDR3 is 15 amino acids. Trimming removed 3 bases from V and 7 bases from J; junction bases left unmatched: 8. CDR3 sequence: CASSLSGSGGQPQHF. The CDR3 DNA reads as TGTGCCAGCAGTTTGTCGGGTTCAGGGGGCCAGCCCCAGCATTTT.

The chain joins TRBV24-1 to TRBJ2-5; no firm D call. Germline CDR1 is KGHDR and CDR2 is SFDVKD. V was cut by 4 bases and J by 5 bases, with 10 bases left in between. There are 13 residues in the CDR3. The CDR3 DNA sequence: TGTGCCACCAGTGACCCTCCTACGGAGACCCAGTACTTC. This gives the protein CATSDPPTETQYF.

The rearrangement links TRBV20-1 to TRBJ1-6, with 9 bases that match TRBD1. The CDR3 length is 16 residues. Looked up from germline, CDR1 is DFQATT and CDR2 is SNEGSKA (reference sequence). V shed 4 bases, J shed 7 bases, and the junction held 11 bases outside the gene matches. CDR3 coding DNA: TGCAGTGCTACATACCGGGACAGGGTTACGAATTCACCCCTCCACTTT. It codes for CSATYRDRVTNSPLHF.

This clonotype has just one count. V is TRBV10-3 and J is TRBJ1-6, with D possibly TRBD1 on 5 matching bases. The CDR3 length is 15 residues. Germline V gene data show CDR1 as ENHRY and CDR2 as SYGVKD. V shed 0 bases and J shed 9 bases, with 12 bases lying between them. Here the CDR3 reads CAISESRTIGSPLHF. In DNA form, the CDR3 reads TGTGCCATCAGTGAGTCTAGGACAATAGGTTCACCCCTCCACTTT.

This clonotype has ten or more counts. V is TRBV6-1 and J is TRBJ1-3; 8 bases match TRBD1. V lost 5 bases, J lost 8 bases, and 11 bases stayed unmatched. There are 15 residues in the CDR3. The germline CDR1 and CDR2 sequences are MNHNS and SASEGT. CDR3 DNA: TGTGCCAGCAGTACGCACGTCACAGGGGGAGACACCATATATTTT. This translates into CASSTHVTGGDTIYF.

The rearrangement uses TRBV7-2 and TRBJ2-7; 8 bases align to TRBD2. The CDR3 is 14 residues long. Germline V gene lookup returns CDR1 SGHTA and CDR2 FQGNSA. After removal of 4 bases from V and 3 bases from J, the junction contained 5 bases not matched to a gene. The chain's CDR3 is CASSSSAGGYEQYF. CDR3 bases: TGTGCCAGCAGCTCGTCTGCGGGGGGCTACGAGCAGTACTTC.

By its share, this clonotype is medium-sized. CDR3 loop: CASSPQGGNSPLHF. In DNA form, the CDR3 reads TGCGCCAGCAGCCCGCAGGGTGGAAATTCACCCCTCCACTTT. V and J are TRBV10-2 and TRBJ1-6, with D possibly matching TRBD1 (5 bases). The germline V gene encodes CDR1 WSHSY and CDR2 SAAADI. The CDR3 loop spans 14 amino acids. V shed 6 bases and J shed 7 bases, with 13 bases lying between them.

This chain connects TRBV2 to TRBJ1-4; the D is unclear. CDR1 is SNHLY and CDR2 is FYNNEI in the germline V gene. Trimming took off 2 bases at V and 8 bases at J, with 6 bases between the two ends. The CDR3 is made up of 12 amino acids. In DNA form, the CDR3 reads TGTGCCAGCAGTGAAATCGTCGAAAAACTGTTTTTT. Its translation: CASSEIVEKLFF.

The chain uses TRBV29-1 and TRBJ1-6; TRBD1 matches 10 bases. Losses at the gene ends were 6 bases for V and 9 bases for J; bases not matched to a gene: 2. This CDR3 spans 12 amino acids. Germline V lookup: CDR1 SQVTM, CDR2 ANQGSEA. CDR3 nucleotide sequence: TGCAGCGTGGGGGACAGGGGTTCACCCCTCCACTTT. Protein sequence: CSVGDRGSPLHF.

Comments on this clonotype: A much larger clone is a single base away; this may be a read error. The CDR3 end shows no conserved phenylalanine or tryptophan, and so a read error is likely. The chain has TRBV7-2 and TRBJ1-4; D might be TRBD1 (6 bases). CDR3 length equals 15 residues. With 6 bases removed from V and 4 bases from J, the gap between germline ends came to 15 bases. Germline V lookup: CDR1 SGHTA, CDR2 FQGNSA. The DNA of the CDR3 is TGTGCCAGCAGTTCAGTTGGACAGATTAATGAAAAACTGTTTTCT. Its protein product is CASSSVGQINEKLFS.

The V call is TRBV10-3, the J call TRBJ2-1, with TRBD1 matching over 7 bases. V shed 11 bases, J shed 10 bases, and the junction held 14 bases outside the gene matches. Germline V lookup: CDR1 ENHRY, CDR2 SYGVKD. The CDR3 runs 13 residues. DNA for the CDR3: TGTGCCGCCACGCTTGAACAGGGGAACGAGCAGTTCTTC. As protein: CAATLEQGNEQFF.

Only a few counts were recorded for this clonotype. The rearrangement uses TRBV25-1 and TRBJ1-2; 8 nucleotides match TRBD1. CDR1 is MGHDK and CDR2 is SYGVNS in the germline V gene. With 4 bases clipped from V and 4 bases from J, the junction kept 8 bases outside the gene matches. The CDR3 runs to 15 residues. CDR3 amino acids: CASSGGRQGAYGYTF. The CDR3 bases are TGTGCCAGCAGTGGCGGTCGGCAGGGGGCCTATGGCTACACCTTC.

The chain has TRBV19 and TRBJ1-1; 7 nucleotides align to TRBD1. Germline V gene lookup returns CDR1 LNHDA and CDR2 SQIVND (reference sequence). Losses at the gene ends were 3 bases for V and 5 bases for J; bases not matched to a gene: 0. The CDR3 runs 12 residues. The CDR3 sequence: CASSMTGTEAFF. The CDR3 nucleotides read TGTGCCAGTAGTATGACAGGGACTGAAGCTTTCTTT. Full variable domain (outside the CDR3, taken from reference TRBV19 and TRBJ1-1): DGGITQSPKYLFRKEGQNVTLSCEQNLNHDAMYWYRQDPGQGLRLIYYSQIVNDFQKGDIAEGYSVSREKKESFPLTVTSAQKNPTAFYLCASSMTGTEAFFGQGTRLTVV.

CDR3 bases: TGTGCCAGCAGTCGGACAGACGAGCAGTACTTC. Protein sequence: CASSRTDEQYF. The chain recombines TRBV12-3 or TRBV12-4 with TRBJ2-7; D might be TRBD1 (6 bases). CDR3 length: 11 amino acids. Deletions cut 5 bases from V and 5 bases from J, with 7 bases between.

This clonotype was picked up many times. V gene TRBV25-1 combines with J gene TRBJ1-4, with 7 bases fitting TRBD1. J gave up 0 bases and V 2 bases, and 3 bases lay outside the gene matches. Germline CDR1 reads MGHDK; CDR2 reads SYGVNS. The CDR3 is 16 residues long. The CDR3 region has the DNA TGTGCCAGCAGTGAAGCGACAGGGTCAACTAATGAAAAACTGTTTTTT. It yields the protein CASSEATGSTNEKLFF. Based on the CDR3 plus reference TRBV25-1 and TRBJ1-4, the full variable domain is EADIYQTPRYLVIGTGKKITLECSQTMGHDKMYWYQQDPGMELHLIHYSYGVNSTEKGDLSSESTVSRIRTEHFPLTLESARPSHTSQYLCASSEATGSTNEKLFFGSGTQLSVL.

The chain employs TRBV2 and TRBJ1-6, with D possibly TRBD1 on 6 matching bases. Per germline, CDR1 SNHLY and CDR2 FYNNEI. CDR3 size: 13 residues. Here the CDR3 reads CATAQGSWSPLHF. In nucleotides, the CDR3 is TGTGCTACGGCCCAGGGGAGTTGGTCACCCCTCCACTTT.

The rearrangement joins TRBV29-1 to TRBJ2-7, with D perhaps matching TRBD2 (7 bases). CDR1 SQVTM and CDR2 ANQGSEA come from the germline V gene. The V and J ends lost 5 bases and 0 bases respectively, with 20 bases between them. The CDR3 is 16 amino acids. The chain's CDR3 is CSVSGGWGSGSYEQYF. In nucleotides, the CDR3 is TGCAGCGTTTCGGGGGGCTGGGGGTCGGGCTCCTACGAGCAGTACTTC.

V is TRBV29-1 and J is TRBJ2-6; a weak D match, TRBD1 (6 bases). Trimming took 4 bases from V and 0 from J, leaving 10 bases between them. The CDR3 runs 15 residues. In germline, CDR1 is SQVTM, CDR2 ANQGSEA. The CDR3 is CSVGGQTSGANVLTF. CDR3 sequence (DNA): TGCAGCGTTGGCGGACAGACCTCTGGGGCCAACGTCCTGACTTTC.

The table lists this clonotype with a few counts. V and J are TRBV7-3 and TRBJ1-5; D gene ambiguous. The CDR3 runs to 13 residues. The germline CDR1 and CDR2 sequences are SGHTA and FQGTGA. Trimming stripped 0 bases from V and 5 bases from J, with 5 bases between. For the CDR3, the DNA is TGTGCCAGCAGCTTAACCCAAGATCAGCCCCAGCATTTT. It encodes CASSLTQDQPQHF.